This TCR beta chain originates from a study of blood T cell repertoires in COVID-19. Study context: The samples span acute and convalescent COVID-19 from the United States, Italy and Spain.

Sequencing was performed with immunoSEQ multiplex PCR; in TCRdb, only in-frame clones are kept and a portion is missing. The sample yields about 300,000 clones, 70% to 90% seen once. Unmatched junction bases numbered 6, after V lost 0 bases and J lost 6 bases. This CDR3 is 15 amino acids long. Germline CDR1 is SGDLS and CDR2 is YYNGEE. Assignments of participants to cohorts depended upon their own reported clinical history. This chain links TRBV9 with TRBJ2-7; 10 nucleotides match TRBD2. This clonotype was obtained from a woman between 25 and 40 years old who had recovered from COVID-19. Sequencing used PBMCs or T cells enriched from blood (not recorded which). The CDR3 region has the DNA TGTGCCAGCAGCGTAGGAACTAGCGGGGAGGCCGAGCAGTACTTC. Protein sequence: CASSVGTSGEAEQYF.